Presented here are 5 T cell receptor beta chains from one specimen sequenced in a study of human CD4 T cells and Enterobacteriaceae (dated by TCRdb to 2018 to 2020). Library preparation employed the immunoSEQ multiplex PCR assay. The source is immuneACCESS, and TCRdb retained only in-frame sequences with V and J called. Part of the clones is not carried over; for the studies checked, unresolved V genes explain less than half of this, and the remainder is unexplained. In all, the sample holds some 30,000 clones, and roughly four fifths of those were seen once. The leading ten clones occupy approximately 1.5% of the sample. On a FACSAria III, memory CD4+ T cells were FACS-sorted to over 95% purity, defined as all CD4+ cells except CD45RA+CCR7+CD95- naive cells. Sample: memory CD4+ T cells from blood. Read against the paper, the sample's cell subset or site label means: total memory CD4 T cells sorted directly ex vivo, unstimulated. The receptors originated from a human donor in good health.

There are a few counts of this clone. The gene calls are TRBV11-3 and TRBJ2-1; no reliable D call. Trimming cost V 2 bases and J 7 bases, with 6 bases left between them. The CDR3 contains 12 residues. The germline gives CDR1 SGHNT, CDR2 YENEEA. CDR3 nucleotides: TGTGCCAGCAGCTTAAACACAAATGAGCAGTTCTTC. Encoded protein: CASSLNTNEQFF.

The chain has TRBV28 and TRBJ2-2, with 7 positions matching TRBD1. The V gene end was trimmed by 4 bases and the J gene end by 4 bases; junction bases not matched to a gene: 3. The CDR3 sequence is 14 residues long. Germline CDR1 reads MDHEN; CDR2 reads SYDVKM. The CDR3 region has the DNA TGTGCCAGCAGTTGGCCAGGGGGCACCGGGGAGCTGTTTTTT. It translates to CASSWPGGTGELFF.

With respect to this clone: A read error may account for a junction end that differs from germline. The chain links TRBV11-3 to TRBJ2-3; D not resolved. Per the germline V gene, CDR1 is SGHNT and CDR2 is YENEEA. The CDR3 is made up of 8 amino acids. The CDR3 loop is CASSLRRF. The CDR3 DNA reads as TGTGCCAGCAGCTTAAGGCGTTTT. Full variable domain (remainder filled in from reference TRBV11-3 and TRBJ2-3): EAGVVQSPRYKIIEKKQPVAFWCNPISGHNTLYWYLQNLGQGPELLIRYENEEAVDDSQLPKDRFSAERLKGVDSTLKIQPAELGDSAVYLCASSLRRFGPGTRLTVL.

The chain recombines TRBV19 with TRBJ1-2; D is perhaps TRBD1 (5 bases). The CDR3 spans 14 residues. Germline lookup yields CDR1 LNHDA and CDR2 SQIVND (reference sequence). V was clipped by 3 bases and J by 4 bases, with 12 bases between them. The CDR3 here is CASSIVGDTYGYTF. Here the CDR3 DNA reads TGTGCCAGTAGTATCGTAGGGGATACCTATGGCTACACCTTC.

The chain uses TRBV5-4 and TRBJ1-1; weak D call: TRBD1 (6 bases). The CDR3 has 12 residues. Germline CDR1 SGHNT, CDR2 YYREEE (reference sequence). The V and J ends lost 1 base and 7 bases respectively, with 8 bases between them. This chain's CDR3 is CASSLTGNEAFF. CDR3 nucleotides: TGTGCCAGCAGCTTGACAGGGAATGAAGCTTTCTTT.